This T cell receptor beta chain was retrieved from a study of Graves' ophthalmopathy and Graves' hyperthyroidism. Study as a whole: Peripheral blood samples were taken at initial diagnosis, before any treatment.

Using RNA transcripts, the TCR beta CDR3 regions were amplified. First-round RT-PCR relied on HTBI primers, and a second-round multiplex PCR came next. TCRdb analysed the multiplex PCR reads with MiXCR anew, one entry per CDR3 protein. The top ten clones hold approximately 7% of a sample with approximately 410,000 distinct CDR3 sequences, 15% to 17% of them seen once. General observations from the study: It was with roughly 71% sensitivity and around 75% specificity that the model predicted ophthalmopathy progression.

This clonotype was observed many times. As yet, its antigen is unknown. Germline V gene data show CDR1 as MNHEY and CDR2 as SVGAGI. V dropped 4 bases and J dropped 6 bases, with 9 bases sitting between them. CDR3 length: 12 amino acids. V usage is TRBV6-5 and J usage is TRBJ1-1; no firm D call. Sequencing was done on a sample of peripheral blood. This sequence was found in a woman under 30 with stable Graves' hyperthyroidism. This CDR3 reads CASSSLGSEAFF. In DNA form, the CDR3 reads TGTGCCAGCAGTTCCTTGGGCTCTGAAGCTTTCTTT.